The 22 T cell receptor beta chains given below trace back to one sample, sequenced in a study of blood T cell repertoires in COVID-19. Assay used: immunoSEQ multiplex PCR; TCRdb lists only in-frame clones, some missing. The sample carries over 150,000 clones, 84% recorded once. What was sequenced was peripheral blood. The receptors derive from a human donor in a cohort sampled during active COVID-19.

The rearrangement uses TRBV19 and TRBJ2-1; D is perhaps TRBD2 (5 bases). Germline V gene lookup returns CDR1 LNHDA and CDR2 SQIVND (reference sequence). This CDR3 has 12 residues. Trimming removed 3 bases at V and 10 bases at J, with 10 bases between. CDR3 amino acids: CASSILSGEQFF. The DNA for the CDR3 is TGTGCCAGTAGTATCCTTTCGGGAGAGCAGTTCTTC.

On this clone: Other DNA sequences in this sample translate to the same CDR3. The gene calls are TRBV10-2 and TRBJ1-3, with 7 bases matching TRBD1. The germline gives CDR1 WSHSY, CDR2 SAAADI. The CDR3 runs to 15 residues. V dropped 6 bases and J dropped 0; count of bases not matched to a gene: 5. The CDR3 protein is CASSGDSYSGNTIYF. CDR3 coding DNA: TGCGCCAGCAGCGGGGACAGCTACTCTGGAAACACCATATATTTT.

The chain joins TRBV25-1 to TRBJ2-1, with no clear D. The germline gives CDR1 MGHDK, CDR2 SYGVNS. Trimming took off 4 bases at V and 6 bases at J, with 16 bases between the two ends. This CDR3 is built from 15 residues. For the CDR3, the DNA is TGTGCCAGCAGTGGGTCTAGGCTCGCGTTCAATGAGCAGTTCTTC. Translation: CASSGSRLAFNEQFF.

The chain has TRBV21-1 and TRBJ2-7; the table calls TRBD2, which could not be checked here. TRBV21-1 is assigned pseudogene status. The CDR3 consists of 16 residues. The CDR3 DNA sequence: TGTGCCAGCAGCAAAGTCGGGACAACGTGGCGGGAGGAGCAGTACTTC. Its translation is CASSKVGTTWREEQYF.

The rearrangement links TRBV19 to TRBJ2-1, with no clear D. The CDR3 is made up of 14 amino acids. The germline V and J ends were trimmed by 4 bases and 0 bases, with 7 bases remaining between them. The germline V gene encodes CDR1 LNHDA and CDR2 SQIVND (reference sequence). CDR3 sequence: CASSTRYSYNEQFF. The CDR3 DNA reads TGTGCCAGTAGTACCCGGTACTCCTACAATGAGCAGTTCTTC.

The chain combines TRBV4-2 with TRBJ2-1, with TRBD2 identical over 10 bases. CDR1 is LGHNA and CDR2 is YNFKEQ in the germline V gene. The CDR3 is made up of 15 amino acids. V was clipped by 3 bases and J by 4 bases; unmatched bases: 3. CDR3 coding DNA: TGTGCCAGCAGCCAGCGGACTAGCGGATACAATGAGCAGTTCTTC. Translated: CASSQRTSGYNEQFF.

The chain employs TRBV2 and TRBJ1-2; possibly TRBD1 for D (5 bases). Trimming stripped 7 bases from V and 13 bases from J, with 22 bases between. This CDR3 is 13 amino acids long. Looked up from germline, CDR1 is SNHLY and CDR2 is FYNNEI. Here the CDR3 DNA reads TGTGCCAGCACCACACGGGGGGAGGGGACTAGCACCTTC. This gives the protein CASTTRGEGTSTF.

V usage is TRBV5-1 and J usage is TRBJ1-2, with a tentative D call TRBD1 (6 bases). The V gene lost 2 bases and the J gene lost 6 bases, with 17 bases spanning the gap. This CDR3 comprises 15 residues. Germline V gene data show CDR1 as SGHRS and CDR2 as YFSETQ. The CDR3 region has the DNA TGCGCCAGCAGCTTTTACCTACAGGGAATTGATGGCTACACCTTC. Encoded protein: CASSFYLQGIDGYTF.

The chain couples TRBV23-1 to TRBJ2-5; D may be TRBD1 (6 bases). TRBV23-1 is marked as an open reading frame, function uncertain. The CDR3 sequence is 16 residues long. Trimming took off 0 bases at V and 1 base at J, with 12 bases between the two ends. The CDR3 region is CASSQSGQSPQETQYF. DNA for the CDR3: TGCGCCAGCAGTCAATCCGGACAGTCGCCCCAAGAGACCCAGTACTTC.

The chain has TRBV5-1 and TRBJ1-5; D is undetermined. Germline CDR1 reads SGHRS; CDR2 reads YFSETQ. Between the trimmed V and J ends, which lost 2 bases and 0 bases, there was a span of 24 bases. This CDR3 is 20 amino acids long. Here the CDR3 reads CASSLRVSATEEYSNQPQHF. The CDR3 nucleotides read TGCGCCAGCAGCTTACGGGTTTCCGCCACCGAGGAATATAGCAATCAGCCCCAGCATTTT. The complete variable domain, with remaining parts taken from reference TRBV5-1 and TRBJ1-5, reads KAGVTQTPRYLIKTRGQQVTLSCSPISGHRSVSWYQQTPGQGLQFLFEYFSETQRNKGNFPGRFSGRQFSNSRSEMNVSTLELGDSALYLCASSLRVSATEEYSNQPQHFGDGTRLSIL.

The chain links TRBV28 to TRBJ1-1; D gene unclear. The CDR3 runs 13 residues. Germline V gives CDR1 MDHEN, CDR2 SYDVKM. Deletions cut 3 bases from V and 6 bases from J, with 11 bases between. The CDR3 DNA follows: TGTGCCAGCAGTTTCGGGGAACCTGCTGAAGCTTTCTTT. Amino acid sequence: CASSFGEPAEAFF. Complete variable domain (other parts from reference TRBV28 and TRBJ1-1): DVKVTQSSRYLVKRTGEKVFLECVQDMDHENMFWYRQDPGLGLRLIYFSYDVKMKEKGDIPEGYSVSREKKERFSLILESASTNQTSMYLCASSFGEPAEAFFGQGTRLTVV.

The chain has TRBV18 and TRBJ1-2; a weak D match, TRBD1 (6 bases). Per germline, CDR1 KGHSH and CDR2 LQKENI. With 2 bases removed from V and 3 bases from J, the gap between germline ends came to 7 bases. The CDR3 extends over 13 amino acids. The CDR3 nucleotides are TGTGCCAGCTCACCAGAGGGGGACTATGGCTACACCTTC. Protein: CASSPEGDYGYTF.

The chain couples TRBV30 to TRBJ2-1; 10 bases are shared with TRBD2. The CDR3 consists of 15 residues. The trim removed 2 bases at V and 10 bases at J, leaving 11 bases unmatched. Per the germline V gene, CDR1 is GTSNPN and CDR2 is SVGIG (reference sequence). The CDR3 protein is CAWSSSGRAIEEQFF. DNA of the CDR3: TGTGCCTGGAGTTCGAGCGGGAGGGCCATCGAGGAGCAGTTCTTC.

This clone was seen only once. This chain joins TRBV19 and TRBJ1-2, with a weak D call TRBD1 (6 bases). V gave up 3 bases and J gave up 6 bases, with 11 bases separating them. The CDR3 totals 13 residues. Looked up from germline, CDR1 is LNHDA and CDR2 is SQIVND (reference sequence). CDR3 sequence reads: CASSIGAGDGYTF. The DNA for the CDR3 is TGTGCCAGTAGTATTGGGGCAGGGGATGGCTACACCTTC. The complete variable domain, with remaining parts taken from reference TRBV19 and TRBJ1-2, reads DGGITQSPKYLFRKEGQNVTLSCEQNLNHDAMYWYRQDPGQGLRLIYYSQIVNDFQKGDIAEGYSVSREKKESFPLTVTSAQKNPTAFYLCASSIGAGDGYTFGSGTRLTVV.

This chain links TRBV27 with TRBJ1-5; D ambiguous. CDR1 and CDR2 from the germline V gene are MNHEY and SMNVEV (reference sequence). The V and J ends lost 7 bases and 0 bases respectively, with 4 bases between them. This CDR3 is built from 12 residues. The CDR3 region has the DNA TGTGCCAGCACCCTTAGCAATCAGCCCCAGCATTTT. This sequence encodes CASTLSNQPQHF.

This sequence joins TRBV6-5 and TRBJ2-3, with D maybe TRBD1 (6 bases). Germline CDR1 MNHEY, CDR2 SVGAGI. This CDR3 spans 14 amino acids. Between the trimmed V and J ends, which lost 5 bases and 8 bases, there was a span of 17 bases. Here the CDR3 DNA reads TGTGCCAGCAGTAGGGACACCGCCTCGATTACGCAGTATTTT. Translating it yields CASSRDTASITQYF.

The rearrangement joins TRBV21-1 to TRBJ1-3; the table's D call, TRBD1, was not checked against the DNA. TRBV21-1 is termed a pseudogene. This CDR3 has 18 residues. This CDR3 is CARGQGLSFGYSGNTIYF. CDR3 bases: TGTGCCAGAGGACAGGGCCTTTCTTTCGGATACTCTGGAAACACCATATATTTT.

The genes are TRBV5-4 and TRBJ2-5, with TRBD1 matching 8 bases. The CDR3 is 15 amino acids. Per the germline V gene, CDR1 is SGHNT and CDR2 is YYREEE (reference sequence). V lost 3 bases and J lost 9; bases outside the gene matches: 13. The CDR3 DNA reads TGTGCCAGCAGCTGGCCGGGACAGGACCCGGGGGCCCAGTACTTC. Translating it yields CASSWPGQDPGAQYF.

This sequence joins TRBV20-1 and TRBJ2-7; D is unclear. The germline V gene encodes CDR1 DFQATT and CDR2 SNEGSKA (reference sequence). The germline V and J ends were trimmed by 0 bases and 3 bases, with 3 bases remaining between them. CDR3 length: 11 amino acids. CDR3 nucleotides: TGCAGTGCTAGAGACTACTACGAGCAGTACTTC. This codes for CSARDYYEQYF.

V and J are TRBV1 and TRBJ2-1; the DNA was not used to check the table's D call, TRBD2. TRBV1 is assigned pseudogene status. The CDR3 totals 19 residues. CDR3 residues: CTSSQDRGLAGGPGNEQFF. For the CDR3, the DNA is TGCACCAGCAGCCAAGATCGAGGACTAGCGGGAGGGCCGGGCAATGAGCAGTTCTTC.

The V gene is TRBV27, the J gene TRBJ2-5; maybe TRBD2 (6 bases). The CDR3 consists of 14 residues. V gave up 4 bases and J gave up 7 bases, with 16 bases separating them. Per the germline V gene, CDR1 is MNHEY and CDR2 is SMNVEV (reference sequence). The CDR3 spells CASSSSRGRGTQYF. CDR3 DNA sequence: TGTGCCAGCAGTTCCTCGCGGGGCCGGGGGACCCAGTACTTC.

The V call is TRBV5-4, the J call TRBJ2-7; D remains unclear. V lost 3 bases and J 4 bases, leaving 2 bases between the germline ends. The CDR3 has 10 residues. Germline V gene sequence: CDR1 SGHNT, CDR2 YYREEE (reference sequence). CDR3 sequence: CASSSYEQYF. CDR3 nucleotides: TGTGCCAGCAGCTCGTACGAGCAGTACTTC. The full variable domain, rest sourced from reference TRBV5-4 and TRBJ2-7, is ETGVTQSPTHLIKTRGQQVTLRCSSQSGHNTVSWYQQALGQGPQFIFQYYREEENGRGNFPPRFSGLQFPNYSSELNVNALELDDSALYLCASSSYEQYFGPGTRLTVT.